Reported below is one TCR beta chain. The source of the sample is a study of blood T cell repertoires in COVID-19. Study in general: Sites across the United States, Italy and Spain contributed samples from acute and convalescent COVID-19. The cDNA or gDNA used as material had been derived from T cells, B-cell-depleted T cells, or PBMCs.

CDR1 is SGHNT, CDR2 YENEEA, per germline. The CDR3 consists of 15 residues. Trimming at V came to 3 bases and at J to 3 bases, leaving 4 bases not matched to a gene. Authors' methods: It was from reference gene primer amplification that nucleated cell counts were estimated. This table comes from immunoSEQ multiplex PCR, and its TCRdb copy is limited to in-frame clones, with some not included. The V and J calls and clone size are taken from that table; D and trimming were inferred from the DNA. The table lists some 200,000 clones, 85% to 90% of them singletons, with about 7% in the top ten. This chain links TRBV11-3 with TRBJ2-4; 8 positions agree with TRBD2. Sequencing was done on a sample of peripheral blood. The TCR comes from a woman of 80 years or more in a cohort sampled during active or convalescent COVID-19. CDR3 bases: TGTGCCAGCAGCTTCCAAGGGACTAGCAAAAACATTCAGTACTTC. Translation: CASSFQGTSKNIQYF.